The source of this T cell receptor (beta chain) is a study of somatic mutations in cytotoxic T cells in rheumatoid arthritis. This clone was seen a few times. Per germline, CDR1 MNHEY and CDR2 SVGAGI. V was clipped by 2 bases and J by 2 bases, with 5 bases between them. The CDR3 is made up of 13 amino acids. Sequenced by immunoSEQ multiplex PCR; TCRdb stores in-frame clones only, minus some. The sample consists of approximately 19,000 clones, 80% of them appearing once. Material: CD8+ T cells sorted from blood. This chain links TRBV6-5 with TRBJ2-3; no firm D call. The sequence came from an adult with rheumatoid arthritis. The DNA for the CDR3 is TGTGCCAGCAGTTACAGGGTCACAGATACGCAGTATTTT. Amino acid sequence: CASSYRVTDTQYF.